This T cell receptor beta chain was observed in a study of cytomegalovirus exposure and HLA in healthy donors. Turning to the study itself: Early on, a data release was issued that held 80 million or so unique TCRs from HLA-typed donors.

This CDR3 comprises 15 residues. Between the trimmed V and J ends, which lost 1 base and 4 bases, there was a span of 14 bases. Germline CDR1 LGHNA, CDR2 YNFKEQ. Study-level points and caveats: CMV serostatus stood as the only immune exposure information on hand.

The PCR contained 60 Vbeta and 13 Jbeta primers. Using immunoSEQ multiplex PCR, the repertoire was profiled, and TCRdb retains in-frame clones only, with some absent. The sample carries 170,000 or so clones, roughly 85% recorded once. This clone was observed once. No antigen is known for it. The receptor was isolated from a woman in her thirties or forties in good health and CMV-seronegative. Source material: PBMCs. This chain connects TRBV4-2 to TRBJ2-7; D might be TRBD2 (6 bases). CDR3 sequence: CASSQGAGLGYEQYF. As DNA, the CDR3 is TGTGCCAGCAGCCAAGGAGCGGGCCTGGGGTACGAGCAGTACTTC.